The next 29 T cell receptor beta chains were all read from a single sample in a study of graft-versus-host responses after intestinal transplantation. Method: immunoSEQ multiplex PCR; TCRdb's copy keeps in-frame clones and lacks some. The repertoire holds some 39,000 clones, with roughly 93% as singletons. The sample here was PBMCs, taken roughly 110 weeks after intestinal transplantation. Receptors were obtained from a human patient who received an intestinal transplant, so some T cells may come from the graft donor.

V is TRBV7-9 and J is TRBJ2-3; maybe TRBD2 (5 bases). V was cut by 3 bases and J by 2 bases, with 15 bases left in between. There are 16 residues in the CDR3. Germline assignment: CDR1 SEHNR and CDR2 FQNEAQ (reference sequence). This CDR3 reads CASSFRGPSYTDTQYF. CDR3 bases: TGTGCCAGCAGCTTTAGAGGGCCCTCATACACAGATACGCAGTATTTT.

The rearrangement uses TRBV10-3 and TRBJ2-5, with a weak D call TRBD2 (6 bases). The CDR3 spans 16 residues. V lost 2 bases to trimming and J lost 5 bases, with 18 bases between them. The germline V gene has CDR1 ENHRY and CDR2 SYGVKD. CDR3 loop: CAISEGLALGIETQYF. The CDR3 DNA is TGTGCCATCAGTGAGGGGCTAGCGTTAGGGATTGAGACCCAGTACTTC.

The chain employs TRBV19 and TRBJ2-4, with 9 bases identical to TRBD2. The CDR3 spans 16 residues. CDR1 is LNHDA, CDR2 SQIVND, per germline (reference sequence). The trim removed 7 bases at V and 1 base at J, leaving 8 bases unmatched. The CDR3 is CASNERGGAAKNIQYF. CDR3 in DNA: TGTGCCAGTAACGAACGCGGGGGGGCGGCCAAAAACATTCAGTACTTC.

V gene TRBV6-5 combines with J gene TRBJ1-6, with 9 bases lining up with TRBD1. Germline-derived CDR1 and CDR2 are MNHEY and SVGAGI. J gave up 10 bases and V 5 bases, and 6 bases lay outside the gene matches. The CDR3 is 14 amino acids. The CDR3 nucleotides are TGTGCCAGCAGTGTGGACAGGGGTAAATCACCCCTCCACTTT. Translating it yields CASSVDRGKSPLHF.

The chain links TRBV2 to TRBJ2-1; 7 bases are shared with TRBD2. This CDR3 region has 14 residues. Germline lookup yields CDR1 SNHLY and CDR2 FYNNEI. The V gene end was trimmed by 8 bases and the J gene end by 2 bases; junction bases not matched to a gene: 6. The CDR3 DNA follows: TGTGCCAGCGCGGTGGGGGGGACCTACAATGAGCAGTTCTTC. This gives the protein CASAVGGTYNEQFF. The full variable domain, with the rest looked up from reference TRBV2 and TRBJ2-1, is EPEVTQTPSHQVTQMGQEVILRCVPISNHLYFYWYRQILGQKVEFLVSFYNNEISEKSEIFDDQFSVERPDGSNFTLKIRSTKLEDSAMYFCASAVGGTYNEQFFGPGTRLTVL.

V gene TRBV14 combines with J gene TRBJ2-7; TRBD2 matches 10 bases. Per germline, CDR1 SGHDN and CDR2 FVKESK. V was clipped by 0 bases and J by 6 bases; unmatched bases: 8. This CDR3 contains 16 residues. In DNA form, the CDR3 reads TGTGCCAGCAGCCAAGAAGCGGGAGGGCTCCTTCTCGAGCAGTACTTC. This gives the protein CASSQEAGGLLLEQYF.

The genes are TRBV25-1 and TRBJ2-1; 9 bases agree with TRBD2. The trim removed 0 bases at V and 7 bases at J, leaving 10 bases unmatched. The CDR3 length is 17 residues. From germline, CDR1 is MGHDK and CDR2 SYGVNS. This chain's CDR3 is CASSEYMTSGLGNEQFF. The DNA of the CDR3 is TGTGCCAGCAGTGAATATATGACTAGCGGCCTGGGAAATGAGCAGTTCTTC.

The rearrangement joins TRBV4-1 to TRBJ1-1; D uncertain. Per the germline V gene, CDR1 is MGHRA and CDR2 is YSYEKL. Trimming cost V 3 bases and J 4 bases, with 6 bases left between them. The CDR3 spans 12 residues. CDR3 residues: CASSQTSTEAFF. The DNA for the CDR3 is TGCGCCAGCAGCCAGACATCCACTGAAGCTTTCTTT.

V gene TRBV30 combines with J gene TRBJ2-1; no reliable D call. Germline V lookup: CDR1 GTSNPN, CDR2 SVGIG (reference sequence). The CDR3 length is 14 residues. Deletions cut 1 base from V and 0 bases from J, with 7 bases between. Here the CDR3 reads CAWSDVSSYNEQFF. The CDR3, as DNA: TGTGCCTGGAGTGATGTCAGCTCCTACAATGAGCAGTTCTTC.

This chain joins TRBV6-5 and TRBJ2-6; D call uncertain. Deletions cut 7 bases from V and 0 bases from J, with 7 bases between. The CDR3 consists of 14 residues. The V gene's germline CDR1 is MNHEY and CDR2 SVGAGI. The CDR3 loop is CASTKHSGANVLTF. Here the CDR3 DNA reads TGTGCCAGCACCAAACACTCTGGGGCCAACGTCCTGACTTTC.

V gene TRBV5-1 combines with J gene TRBJ1-1; D possibly corresponds to TRBD1 (6 bases). Between the trimmed V and J ends, which lost 3 bases and 5 bases, there was a span of 11 bases. Per germline, CDR1 SGHRS and CDR2 YFSETQ. This CDR3 comprises 13 residues. This CDR3 is CASSWGGQTEAFF. CDR3 coding DNA: TGCGCCAGCAGCTGGGGAGGACAGACTGAAGCTTTCTTT.

V is TRBV27 and J is TRBJ2-7; D is undetermined. With 5 bases removed from V and 9 bases from J, the gap between germline ends came to 11 bases. The CDR3 contains 11 residues. Germline V lookup: CDR1 MNHEY, CDR2 SMNVEV (reference sequence). The DNA for the CDR3 is TGTGCCAGCAGTCCCGGTACGCGGCAGTACTTC. This sequence encodes CASSPGTRQYF.

This chain links TRBV5-6 with TRBJ2-4; 9 positions agree with TRBD1. The CDR3 totals 12 residues. The V segment lost 0 bases and the J segment 15 bases; nucleotides outside the gene matches: 4. Germline V gene sequence: CDR1 SGHDT, CDR2 YYEEEE. In nucleotides, the CDR3 is TGTGCCAGCAGCTTGGCGGGACAGGGTGGGTACTTC. Its protein product is CASSLAGQGGYF.

The V and J genes are TRBV11-3 and TRBJ2-7; D not resolved. This CDR3 has 12 amino acids. The germline V gene has CDR1 SGHNT and CDR2 YENEEA. V was pared by 5 bases and J by 6 bases, with 11 bases between. The CDR3 reads CASSPNSAEQYF. The CDR3 DNA is TGTGCCAGCAGCCCTAATTCAGCCGAGCAGTACTTC.

This sequence joins TRBV19 and TRBJ2-7, with D perhaps TRBD1 (5 bases). Trimming removed 3 bases from V and 8 bases from J, with 20 bases in between. Germline assignment: CDR1 LNHDA and CDR2 SQIVND (reference sequence). The CDR3 length is 15 residues. CDR3 amino acids: CASSMRRQGPTQQYF. CDR3 sequence (DNA): TGTGCCAGTAGTATGCGTCGGCAGGGTCCTACCCAGCAGTACTTC.

This sequence joins TRBV7-9 and TRBJ1-6, with D hard to call. Per the germline V gene, CDR1 is SEHNR and CDR2 is FQNEAQ (reference sequence). The V and J ends lost 3 bases and 9 bases respectively, with 6 bases between them. The CDR3 is 12 amino acids. The CDR3 nucleotides are TGTGCCAGCAGCTTTCGAGGTTCACCCCTCCACTTT. Amino acids: CASSFRGSPLHF.

The rearrangement uses TRBV2 and TRBJ2-1, with 8 nucleotides matching TRBD2. Germline CDR1 and CDR2: SNHLY and FYNNEI. Trimming cost V 7 bases and J 9 bases; bases outside gene matches: 5. This CDR3 contains 12 residues. CDR3 nucleotide sequence: TGTGCCAGCACGACGGGGGGGAGTGAGCAGTTCTTC. It is translated as CASTTGGSEQFF.

The chain is built from TRBV28 and TRBJ2-5, with 7 bases lining up with TRBD2. V was pared by 5 bases and J by 5 bases, with 11 bases of the junction left unmatched. CDR1 is MDHEN and CDR2 is SYDVKM in the germline V gene. The CDR3 is 15 residues long. CDR3 DNA sequence: TGTGCCAGCAGTATAAGCGGGGAGGCGCGGGAGACCCAGTACTTC. It encodes CASSISGEARETQYF.

The chain links TRBV30 to TRBJ2-7; D gene uncertain. The CDR3 runs to 11 residues. CDR1 and CDR2 from the germline V gene are GTSNPN and SVGIG (reference sequence). Trimming took 3 bases from V and 0 from J, leaving 3 bases between them. The CDR3 loop reads CAWSISYEQYF. As DNA, the CDR3 is TGTGCCTGGAGCATCTCCTACGAGCAGTACTTC.

The chain has TRBV30 and TRBJ2-7, with 13 bases lining up with TRBD2. Germline trimming cut 2 bases from V and 4 bases from J; bases unmatched to any gene: 5. The CDR3 contains 15 residues. CDR1 and CDR2 (germline): GTSNPN, SVGIG (reference sequence). The chain's CDR3 is CAWSRLAGGVYEQYF. In nucleotides, the CDR3 is TGTGCCTGGAGTCGACTAGCGGGAGGAGTTTACGAGCAGTACTTC.

This sequence joins TRBV27 and TRBJ2-7; 7 bases align to TRBD2. With V trimmed by 5 bases and J by 5 bases, 21 bases remained unmatched. The CDR3 contains 18 residues. CDR1 and CDR2 from the germline V gene are MNHEY and SMNVEV (reference sequence). The CDR3 DNA follows: TGTGCCAGCAGTGTAAAGTCCGGCCGGGGTCGCGGGGGTCACGAGCAGTACTTC. This translates into CASSVKSGRGRGGHEQYF.

J is TRBJ1-2 and V is TRBV7-2; D remains ambiguous. The V gene's germline CDR1 is SGHTA and CDR2 FQGNSA. The ends were cut back, 5 bases at V and 4 bases at J, with 14 bases in the middle. This CDR3 has 14 amino acids. The chain's CDR3 is CASSPRSGTYGYTF. The DNA for the CDR3 is TGTGCCAGCAGCCCCAGGTCGGGCACCTATGGCTACACCTTC.

The rearrangement uses TRBV5-1 and TRBJ2-3; 7 bases align to TRBD2. The V segment lost 4 bases and the J segment 0 bases; nucleotides outside the gene matches: 14. Germline V gene lookup returns CDR1 SGHRS and CDR2 YFSETQ. The CDR3 runs to 18 residues. In nucleotides, the CDR3 is TGCGCCAGCAGCCCCCTTCCCTGGCGGGAGATTAGCACAGATACGCAGTATTTT. Its translation is CASSPLPWREISTDTQYF.

The rearrangement links TRBV2 to TRBJ1-1, with 7 bases aligning to TRBD1. Per germline, CDR1 SNHLY and CDR2 FYNNEI. Trimming at V came to 6 bases and at J to 5 bases, leaving 6 bases not matched to a gene. CDR3 length equals 13 residues. CDR3 nucleotide sequence: TGTGCCAGCAGCCACAGGGGCGGGACTGAAGCTTTCTTT. Residues: CASSHRGGTEAFF.

The chain links TRBV27 to TRBJ2-5; D unclear. Germline V gene lookup returns CDR1 MNHEY and CDR2 SMNVEV (reference sequence). The CDR3 runs to 16 residues. Trimming removed 5 bases from V and 6 bases from J, with 22 bases in between. The CDR3 is CASSPNVRILGQTQYF. The CDR3 bases are TGTGCCAGCAGTCCAAACGTCAGGATCTTAGGACAGACCCAGTACTTC.

In this sample, this clone turned up once. V usage is TRBV5-1 and J usage is TRBJ2-2; 7 nucleotides agree with TRBD2. Trimming at V came to 5 bases and at J to 2 bases, leaving 3 bases not matched to a gene. The CDR3 length is 14 residues. The germline V gene has CDR1 SGHRS and CDR2 YFSETQ. CDR3 coding DNA: TGCGCCAGCAGTAAAGCGGGAAACACCGGGGAGCTGTTTTTT. Translating it yields CASSKAGNTGELFF.

The rearrangement uses TRBV6-5 and TRBJ2-7; no reliable D call. The germline V gene encodes CDR1 MNHEY and CDR2 SVGAGI. This CDR3 has 14 residues. Trimming removed 0 bases from V and 4 bases from J, with 10 bases in between. CDR3 in amino acids: CASSYSWTVYEQYF. CDR3 DNA sequence: TGTGCCAGCAGTTACTCCTGGACGGTTTACGAGCAGTACTTC.

The rearrangement joins TRBV14 to TRBJ2-1, with TRBD1 identical over 9 bases. CDR1 SGHDN and CDR2 FVKESK come from the germline V gene. With 3 bases clipped from V and 7 bases from J, the junction kept 7 bases outside the gene matches. The CDR3 is 15 residues long. CDR3 residues: CASSHGTGPWNEQFF. The DNA for the CDR3 is TGTGCCAGCAGCCACGGGACAGGGCCATGGAATGAGCAGTTCTTC.

The gene calls are TRBV19 and TRBJ1-1; the D is unclear. The CDR3 length is 11 residues. The germline V gene encodes CDR1 LNHDA and CDR2 SQIVND (reference sequence). The CDR3 loop is CGTDGNTEAFF. The CDR3 DNA reads TGTGGGACGGACGGAAACACTGAAGCTTTCTTT. Full variable domain (outside the CDR3, taken from reference TRBV19 and TRBJ1-1): DGGITQSPKYLFRKEGQNVTLSCEQNLNHDAMYWYRQDPGQGLRLIYYSQIVNDFQKGDIAEGYSVSREKKESFPLTVTSAQKNPTAFYLCGTDGNTEAFFGQGTRLTVV.